Given below is one T cell receptor beta chain in context. This specimen belongs to a study of shared clonotypes between healthy human individuals. CD45RO-negative, CCR7-selected cells formed the naive CD8 fraction, which excluded terminally differentiated effector memory CD45RA+ cells. The data were produced by immunoSEQ multiplex PCR, yet TCRdb's version contains in-frame clones alone and is incomplete. The table lists some 2.1 million clones, 85% to 95% of them singletons. This sequence was found in a man aged 18 to 30 in good health. Some clones in this sample may be carry-over from other donors' samples. Specimen: naive CD8+ T cells from PBMCs.

The CDR3 nucleotides are TGTGCCATCAGTGAGTCTGGGTTTGGTTCAGGTCCGACGGAGCAGTACTTC. Residues: CAISESGFGSGPTEQYF. This sequence joins TRBV10-3 and TRBJ2-7; no definite D call. V lost 0 bases, J lost 7 bases, and 22 bases lay in between. This CDR3 contains 17 residues. Germline loops: CDR1 ENHRY, CDR2 SYGVKD.